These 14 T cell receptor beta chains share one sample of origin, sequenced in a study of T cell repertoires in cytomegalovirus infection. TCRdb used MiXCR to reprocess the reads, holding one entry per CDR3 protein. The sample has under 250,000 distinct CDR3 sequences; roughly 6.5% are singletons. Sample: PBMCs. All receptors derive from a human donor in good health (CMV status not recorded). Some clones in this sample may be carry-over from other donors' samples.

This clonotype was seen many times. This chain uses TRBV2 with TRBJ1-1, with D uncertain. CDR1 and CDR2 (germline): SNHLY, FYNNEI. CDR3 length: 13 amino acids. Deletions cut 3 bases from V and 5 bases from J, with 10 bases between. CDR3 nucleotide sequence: TGTGCCAGCAGTGATCCGGGTTGGACTGAAGCTTTCTTT. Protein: CASSDPGWTEAFF.

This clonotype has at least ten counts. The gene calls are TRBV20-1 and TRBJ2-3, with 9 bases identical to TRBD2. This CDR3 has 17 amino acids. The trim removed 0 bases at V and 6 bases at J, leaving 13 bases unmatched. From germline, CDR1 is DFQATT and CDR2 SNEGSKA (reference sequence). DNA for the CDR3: TGCAGTGCTAGAGAGTGGAGAAGCGGGGGGACGGTCGATACGCAGTATTTT. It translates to CSAREWRSGGTVDTQYF.

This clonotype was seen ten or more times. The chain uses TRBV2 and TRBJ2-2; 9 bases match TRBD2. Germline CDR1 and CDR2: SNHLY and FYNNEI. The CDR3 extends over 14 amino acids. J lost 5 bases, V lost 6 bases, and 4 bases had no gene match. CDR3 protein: CASSGLALTGELFF. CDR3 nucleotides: TGTGCCAGCAGCGGACTAGCGTTGACCGGGGAGCTGTTTTTT.

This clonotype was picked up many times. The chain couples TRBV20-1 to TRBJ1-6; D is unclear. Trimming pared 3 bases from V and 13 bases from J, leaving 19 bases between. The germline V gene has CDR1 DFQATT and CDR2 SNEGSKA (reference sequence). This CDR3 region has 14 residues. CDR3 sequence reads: CSASLGPAILPLHF. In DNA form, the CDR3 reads TGCAGTGCTAGTTTGGGTCCGGCCATTCTCCCCCTCCACTTT.

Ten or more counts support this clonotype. CDR3 sequence reads: CASSLAGQKYNSPLHF. The CDR3 coding sequence is TGTGCCAGCAGCTTAGCGGGCCAAAAGTATAATTCACCCCTCCACTTT. The chain combines TRBV7-2 with TRBJ1-6; no clear D. The germline CDR1 and CDR2 sequences are SGHTA and FQGNSA. The V gene lost 0 bases and the J gene lost 4 bases, with 10 bases spanning the gap. This CDR3 comprises 16 residues.

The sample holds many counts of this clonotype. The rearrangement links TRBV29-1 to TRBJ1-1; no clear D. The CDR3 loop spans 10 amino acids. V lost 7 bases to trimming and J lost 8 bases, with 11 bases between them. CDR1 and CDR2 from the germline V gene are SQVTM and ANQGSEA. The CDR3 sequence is CSAGRQEAFF. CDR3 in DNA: TGCAGCGCCGGACGTCAAGAAGCTTTCTTT.

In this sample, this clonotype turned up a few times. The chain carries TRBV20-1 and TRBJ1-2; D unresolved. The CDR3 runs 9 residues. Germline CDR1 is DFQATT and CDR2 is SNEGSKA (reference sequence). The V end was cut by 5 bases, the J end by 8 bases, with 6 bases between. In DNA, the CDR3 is TGCAGTGCTCGGAGAGGCTACACCTTC. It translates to CSARRGYTF.

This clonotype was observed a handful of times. The CDR3 here is CASSLRLGSQETQYF. DNA for the CDR3: TGTGCCAGTAGTCTAAGACTCGGGAGCCAAGAGACCCAGTACTTC. V usage is TRBV19 and J usage is TRBJ2-5; D is perhaps TRBD2 (6 bases). The V and J ends lost 5 bases and 1 base respectively, with 14 bases between them. There are 15 residues in the CDR3. CDR1 and CDR2 from the germline V gene are LNHDA and SQIVND (reference sequence). Filled out from reference TRBV19 and TRBJ2-5, the complete variable domain reads DGGITQSPKYLFRKEGQNVTLSCEQNLNHDAMYWYRQDPGQGLRLIYYSQIVNDFQKGDIAEGYSVSREKKESFPLTVTSAQKNPTAFYLCASSLRLGSQETQYFGPGTRLLVL.

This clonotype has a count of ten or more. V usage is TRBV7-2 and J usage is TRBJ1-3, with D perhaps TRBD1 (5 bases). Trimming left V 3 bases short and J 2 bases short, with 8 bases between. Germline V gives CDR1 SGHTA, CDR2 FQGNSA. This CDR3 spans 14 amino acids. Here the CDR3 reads CASSLRGAGNTIYF. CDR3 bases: TGTGCCAGCAGCTTGAGAGGGGCTGGAAACACCATATATTTT.

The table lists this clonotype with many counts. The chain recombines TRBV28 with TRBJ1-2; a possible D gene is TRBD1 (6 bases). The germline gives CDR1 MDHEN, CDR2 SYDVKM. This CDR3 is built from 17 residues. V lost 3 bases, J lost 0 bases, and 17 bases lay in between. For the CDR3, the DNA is TGTGCCAGCAGTTTGGATATCGGGACACAAGCTAACTATGGCTACACCTTC. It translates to CASSLDIGTQANYGYTF.

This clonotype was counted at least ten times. Here the CDR3 reads CASSFSSYEQYF. CDR3 sequence (DNA): TGTGCCAGCAGCTTCAGTTCCTACGAGCAGTACTTC. The genes are TRBV7-2 and TRBJ2-7; the D is unclear. Looked up from germline, CDR1 is SGHTA and CDR2 is FQGNSA. Trimming pared 3 bases from V and 1 base from J, leaving 4 bases between. This CDR3 contains 12 residues.

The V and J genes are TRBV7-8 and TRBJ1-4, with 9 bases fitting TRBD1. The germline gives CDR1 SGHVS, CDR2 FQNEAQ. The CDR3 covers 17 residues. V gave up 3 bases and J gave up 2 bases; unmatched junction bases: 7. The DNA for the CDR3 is TGTGCCAGCAGCTTGGGGACAGGGATGTGGACTAATGAAAAACTGTTTTTT. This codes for CASSLGTGMWTNEKLFF.

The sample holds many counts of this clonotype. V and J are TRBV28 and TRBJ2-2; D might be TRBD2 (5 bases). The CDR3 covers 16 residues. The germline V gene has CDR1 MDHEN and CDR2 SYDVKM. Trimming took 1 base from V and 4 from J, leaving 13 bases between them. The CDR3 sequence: CASSLFLAFGTGELFF. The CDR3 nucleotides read TGTGCCAGCAGTTTATTTCTAGCATTCGGCACCGGGGAGCTGTTTTTT.

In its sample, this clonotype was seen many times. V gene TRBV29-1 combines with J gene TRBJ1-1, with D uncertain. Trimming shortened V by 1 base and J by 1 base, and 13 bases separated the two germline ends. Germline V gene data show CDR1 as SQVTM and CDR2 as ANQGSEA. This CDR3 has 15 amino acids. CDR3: CSVEGRREKNTEAFF. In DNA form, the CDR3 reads TGCAGCGTTGAAGGGCGCCGGGAGAAGAACACTGAAGCTTTCTTT.